This entry lists 29 T cell receptor beta chains sequenced from one sample in a study of T-cell memory formation after mild COVID-19. Via MiXCR, TCRdb re-called the 5' RACE reads, giving one row per CDR3 protein. The table lists 380,000 or so distinct CDR3 sequences, around 13% of them singletons. The sample taken for sequencing was PBMCs or a T cell subset sorted from them (not recorded which). The receptor source for this set is a man between 18 and 35 years old who had mild COVID-19 (a few samples of this study predate the infection). Cell type and time point are not known.

This clonotype was picked up a small number of times. CDR3 loop: CASGTSGGYEQYF. CDR3 bases: TGTGCCAGCGGAACTAGCGGGGGGTACGAGCAGTACTTC. The rearrangement uses TRBV13 and TRBJ2-7; 12 bases are shared with TRBD2. The CDR3 has 13 residues. V was clipped by 8 bases and J by 4 bases; unmatched bases: 3. Germline values: CDR1 PRHDT, CDR2 FYEKMQ (reference sequence).

At least ten counts were recorded for this clonotype. The chain carries TRBV5-1 and TRBJ2-7; D is unclear. Between the trimmed V and J ends, which lost 2 bases and 7 bases, there was a span of 10 bases. Germline CDR1 SGHRS, CDR2 YFSETQ. The length of the CDR3 is 12 residues. CDR3 in amino acids: CASSFLGDEQYF. The CDR3 nucleotides are TGCGCCAGCAGCTTCCTTGGAGATGAGCAGTACTTC.

The chain links TRBV19 to TRBJ2-1, with D possibly being TRBD2 (5 bases). The CDR3 spans 14 residues. Trimming shortened V by 3 bases and J by 8 bases, and 14 bases separated the two germline ends. Germline V lookup: CDR1 LNHDA, CDR2 SQIVND (reference sequence). In DNA, the CDR3 is TGTGCCAGTAGTATTGCGGGTACGAGGGATGAGCAGTTCTTC. Amino acid sequence: CASSIAGTRDEQFF.

This clonotype was picked up a small number of times. Here the CDR3 reads CASSLGLRVGELFF. Written as DNA, the CDR3 is TGTGCCAGCAGCTTAGGCCTCAGGGTCGGGGAGCTGTTTTTT. J is TRBJ2-2 and V is TRBV13; D possibly corresponds to TRBD1 (5 bases). There are 14 residues in the CDR3. V was clipped by 0 bases and J by 7 bases, with 9 bases between them. The germline CDR1 and CDR2 sequences are PRHDT and FYEKMQ (reference sequence).

The chain recombines TRBV6-5 with TRBJ2-5; D tentatively reads TRBD1 or TRBD2 (5 bases each). Trimming shortened V by 3 bases and J by 5 bases, and 13 bases separated the two germline ends. This CDR3 has 14 amino acids. Germline V gene data show CDR1 as MNHEY and CDR2 as SVGAGI. As DNA, the CDR3 is TGTGCCAGCAGTTATGGGGGTATGATTGAGACCCAGTACTTC. Translating gives CASSYGGMIETQYF.

This clonotype has just a few counts. This chain connects TRBV9 to TRBJ1-6, with D possibly being TRBD1 (6 bases). Trimming removed 0 bases from V and 8 bases from J, with 9 bases in between. The CDR3 is made up of 14 amino acids. Germline V CDR1 and CDR2: SGDLS, YYNGEE. CDR3 bases: TGTGCCAGCAGCGTAGAGGGGGTTGATTCACCCCTCCACTTT. Protein: CASSVEGVDSPLHF.

The chain combines TRBV20-1 with TRBJ2-3; the D call may be TRBD1 or TRBD2 (5 bases each). CDR3 size: 13 residues. Germline V gene lookup returns CDR1 DFQATT and CDR2 SNEGSKA (reference sequence). V was cut by 6 bases and J by 14 bases, with 24 bases left in between. CDR3 in amino acids: CSATGAGSQDWYF. CDR3 coding DNA: TGCAGTGCAACCGGGGCGGGCTCTCAGGACTGGTATTTT.

This sequence joins TRBV5-1 and TRBJ2-7; D is ambiguous. The V end was cut by 0 bases, the J end by 6 bases, with 4 bases between. The CDR3 totals 11 residues. Germline V gene data show CDR1 as SGHRS and CDR2 as YFSETQ. In nucleotides, the CDR3 is TGCGCCAGCAGCTTGGATTCCGAGCAGTACTTC. It specifies CASSLDSEQYF.

This clonotype was counted a few times. V and J are TRBV27 and TRBJ2-7; no definite D call. The V gene lost 5 bases and the J gene lost 0 bases, with 11 bases spanning the gap. Germline lookup yields CDR1 MNHEY and CDR2 SMNVEV (reference sequence). This CDR3 spans 14 amino acids. CDR3 region: CASSPAWSSYEQYV. As DNA, the CDR3 is TGTGCCAGCAGTCCAGCATGGAGCTCCTACGAGCAGTACGTC.

The V call is TRBV12-3 or TRBV12-4, the J call TRBJ1-1; TRBD1 is a possible D gene (6 bases). Trimming took off 10 bases at V and 4 bases at J, with 13 bases between the two ends. The CDR3 consists of 12 residues. As DNA, the CDR3 is TGTGCCACCAGGGGTGACGGCACTGAAGCTTTCTTT. Its protein product is CATRGDGTEAFF.

The chain is built from TRBV5-1 and TRBJ2-1, with TRBD2 matching 9 bases. The CDR3 extends over 17 amino acids. J gave up 0 bases and V 3 bases, and 7 bases lay outside the gene matches. Germline V CDR1 and CDR2: SGHRS, YFSETQ. The CDR3 coding sequence is TGCGCCAGCAGCTACCAATCTAGCGGGGCCTCCTACAATGAGCAGTTCTTC. As protein: CASSYQSSGASYNEQFF.

The rearrangement links TRBV5-1 to TRBJ2-7; no definite D call. Trimming took 0 bases from V and 9 from J, leaving 13 bases between them. Germline loops: CDR1 SGHRS, CDR2 YFSETQ. This CDR3 is 13 amino acids long. The CDR3 loop is CASSLEGPALQYF. In DNA form, the CDR3 reads TGCGCCAGCAGCTTGGAGGGTCCGGCATTGCAGTACTTC.

There are a few counts of this clonotype. The V and J genes are TRBV10-2 and TRBJ2-5, with a possible D match to TRBD2 (5 bases). Germline V gene lookup returns CDR1 WSHSY and CDR2 SAAADI. Trimming took 6 bases from V and 4 from J, leaving 9 bases between them. The CDR3 totals 12 residues. The CDR3 DNA reads TGCGCCAGCAGGGAGGACCGAGAGACCCAGTACTTC. Translation gives CASREDRETQYF.

The count of this clonotype is one. V usage is TRBV4-2 and J usage is TRBJ2-2, with D perhaps matching TRBD1 (6 bases). Germline V gene data show CDR1 as LGHNA and CDR2 as YNFKEQ. Trimming removed 3 bases at V and 6 bases at J, with 8 bases between. The CDR3 loop spans 13 amino acids. CDR3 amino acids: CASSHRGPGELFF. CDR3 coding DNA: TGTGCCAGCAGCCACAGGGGTCCCGGGGAGCTGTTTTTT.

The J gene is TRBJ2-3, the V gene TRBV6-2 or TRBV6-3; 10 bases agree with TRBD2. The trim removed 8 bases at V and 6 bases at J, leaving 8 bases unmatched. This CDR3 is built from 14 residues. Looked up from germline, CDR1 is MNHEY and CDR2 is SVGEGT. The CDR3 region has the DNA TGTGCCAGCGCCGGGACTAGCGAGGTTGATACGCAGTATTTT. Translating gives CASAGTSEVDTQYF.

In its sample, this clonotype was seen a few times. The chain uses TRBV5-1 and TRBJ1-6; D not resolved. This CDR3 comprises 17 residues. Germline values: CDR1 SGHRS, CDR2 YFSETQ. Deletions cut 5 bases from V and 7 bases from J, with 22 bases between. DNA for the CDR3: TGCGCCAGCAGTTCCACCCACCCGCCAGGCGGAAATTCACCCCTCCACTTT. Translating gives CASSSTHPPGGNSPLHF.

In its sample, this clonotype was seen a few times. The rearrangement joins TRBV7-2 to TRBJ2-2, with D possibly matching TRBD2 (6 bases). From germline, CDR1 is SGHTA and CDR2 FQGNSA. Trimming took off 1 base at V and 3 bases at J, with 12 bases between the two ends. This CDR3 comprises 16 residues. The CDR3 protein is CASSLGTREDTGELFF. CDR3 DNA sequence: TGTGCCAGCAGCTTAGGAACCAGGGAGGACACCGGGGAGCTGTTTTTT.

The chain joins TRBV9 to TRBJ2-1, with TRBD2 matching over 12 bases. Trimming took 3 bases from V and 7 from J; bases not matched to a gene: 5. Germline V gene sequence: CDR1 SGDLS, CDR2 YYNGEE. The CDR3 covers 15 residues. CDR3 region: CASSDGLAGSNEQFF. The CDR3 bases are TGTGCCAGCAGCGACGGACTAGCGGGGAGTAATGAGCAGTTCTTC.

The sample holds a few counts of this clonotype. This rearrangement joins TRBV12-3 or TRBV12-4 to TRBJ1-1; 8 bases are a match to TRBD1. The CDR3 consists of 15 residues. V trimming: 5 bases; J trimming: 1 base; junction bases outside the gene matches: 6. For the CDR3, the DNA is TGTGCCAGCAGTCCTACAGGGGGGGGGAACACTGAAGCTTTCTTT. It is translated as CASSPTGGGNTEAFF.

This clonotype has just a few counts. The rearrangement joins TRBV6-2 or TRBV6-3 to TRBJ1-4; D gene ambiguous. The germline CDR1 and CDR2 sequences are MNHEY and SVGEGT. The CDR3 is made up of 13 amino acids. The V and J ends lost 9 bases and 6 bases respectively, with 14 bases between them. The CDR3 spells CASQDRRDEKLFF. DNA for the CDR3: TGTGCCAGTCAGGACCGGCGGGATGAAAAACTGTTTTTT.

V gene TRBV20-1 combines with J gene TRBJ1-4; TRBD1 aligns across 10 bases. This CDR3 is built from 18 residues. The V and J ends lost 1 base and 3 bases, in that order; junction bases with no gene match: 11. From germline, CDR1 is DFQATT and CDR2 SNEGSKA (reference sequence). The CDR3 sequence is CSARGTGGTVVANEKLFF. The DNA for the CDR3 is TGCAGTGCTAGAGGGACAGGGGGTACGGTTGTAGCTAATGAAAAACTGTTTTTT.

This clonotype came up many times. The V gene is TRBV27, the J gene TRBJ2-5; 10 nucleotides align to TRBD2. V lost 3 bases to trimming and J lost 5 bases; unmatched junction nucleotides: 12. Germline loops: CDR1 MNHEY, CDR2 SMNVEV (reference sequence). The CDR3 length is 17 residues. The CDR3, as DNA: TGTGCCAGCAGTTTCCACAAACTAGCGGGACGGCCTGAGACCCAGTACTTC. Its translation: CASSFHKLAGRPETQYF.

This clonotype has more than one count but fewer than ten. The V call is TRBV21-1, the J call TRBJ1-5; the DNA was not compared with TRBD1, the D call given in the table. TRBV21-1 is designated a pseudogene. This CDR3 has 15 residues. CDR3 in DNA: TGTGCCAGCAGCAGGGGACACAAAGGCAATCAGCCCCAGCATTTT. It yields the protein CASSRGHKGNQPQHF.

This clonotype was observed a handful of times. The chain couples TRBV20-1 to TRBJ1-4; D is unclear. Trimming removed 6 bases at V and 8 bases at J, with 7 bases between. The CDR3 is made up of 10 amino acids. Germline V gives CDR1 DFQATT, CDR2 SNEGSKA (reference sequence). The CDR3 nucleotides are TGCAGTGCCCCCAGGGAAAAACTGTTTTTT. Its translation: CSAPREKLFF.

The chain employs TRBV5-1 and TRBJ1-5; D might be TRBD1 (6 bases). Trimming took off 0 bases at V and 2 bases at J, with 9 bases between the two ends. Germline CDR1 reads SGHRS; CDR2 reads YFSETQ. This CDR3 has 15 amino acids. CDR3 sequence (DNA): TGCGCCAGCAGCTTGGATCCAGGGGGCAATCAGCCCCAGCATTTT. Amino acid sequence: CASSLDPGGNQPQHF.

This clonotype was detected only a few times. The chain couples TRBV30 to TRBJ1-1; 9 bases agree with TRBD1. Germline CDR1 and CDR2: GTSNPN and SVGIG (reference sequence). The CDR3 has 14 amino acids. The V and J ends lost 5 bases and 0 bases, in that order; junction bases with no gene match: 4. In DNA, the CDR3 is TGTGCCTGGTACAGGGGGCGGGTGAACACTGAAGCTTTCTTT. It translates to CAWYRGRVNTEAFF.

The chain links TRBV15 to TRBJ1-2; a possible D gene is TRBD1 (5 bases). This CDR3 contains 18 residues. The V gene lost 0 bases and the J gene lost 3 bases, with 20 bases spanning the gap. Germline V CDR1 and CDR2: LNHNV, YYDKDF (reference sequence). This chain's CDR3 is CATSRDYIRTRGDYGYTF. In DNA form, the CDR3 reads TGTGCCACCAGCAGAGATTACATTCGGACCCGAGGGGACTATGGCTACACCTTC.

This chain connects TRBV20-1 to TRBJ2-3, with 8 nucleotides matching TRBD1. Per germline, CDR1 DFQATT and CDR2 SNEGSKA (reference sequence). The CDR3 is 13 amino acids. J lost 4 bases, V lost 6 bases, and 6 bases had no gene match. The CDR3 bases are TGCAGTGCCAGGGACAGGTACTCAGATACGCAGTATTTT. Protein: CSARDRYSDTQYF.

The CDR3 region is CASSPGHTNTEAFF. For the CDR3, the DNA is TGTGCCAGCAGCCCCGGACATACGAACACTGAAGCTTTCTTT. This chain links TRBV7-9 with TRBJ1-1; D might be TRBD1 (5 bases). This CDR3 is 14 amino acids long. Trimming took 5 bases from V and 1 from J, leaving 11 bases between them. Germline V lookup: CDR1 SEHNR, CDR2 FQNEAQ (reference sequence).